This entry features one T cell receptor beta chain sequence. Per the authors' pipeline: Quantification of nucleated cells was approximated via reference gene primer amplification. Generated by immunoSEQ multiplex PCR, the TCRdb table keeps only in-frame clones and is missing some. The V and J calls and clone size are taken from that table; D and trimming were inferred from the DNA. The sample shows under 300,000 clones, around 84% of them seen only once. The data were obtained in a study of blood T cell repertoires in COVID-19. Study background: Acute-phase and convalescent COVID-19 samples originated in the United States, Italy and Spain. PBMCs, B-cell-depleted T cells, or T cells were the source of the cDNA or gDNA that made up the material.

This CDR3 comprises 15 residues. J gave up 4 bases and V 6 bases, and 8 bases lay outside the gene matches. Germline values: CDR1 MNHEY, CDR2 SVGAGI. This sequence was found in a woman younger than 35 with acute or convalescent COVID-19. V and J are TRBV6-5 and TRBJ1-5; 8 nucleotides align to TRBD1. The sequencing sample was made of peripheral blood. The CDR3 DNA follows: TGTGCCAGCAGCATGGGACAGGTTTGGAATCAGCCCCAGCATTTT. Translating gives CASSMGQVWNQPQHF.